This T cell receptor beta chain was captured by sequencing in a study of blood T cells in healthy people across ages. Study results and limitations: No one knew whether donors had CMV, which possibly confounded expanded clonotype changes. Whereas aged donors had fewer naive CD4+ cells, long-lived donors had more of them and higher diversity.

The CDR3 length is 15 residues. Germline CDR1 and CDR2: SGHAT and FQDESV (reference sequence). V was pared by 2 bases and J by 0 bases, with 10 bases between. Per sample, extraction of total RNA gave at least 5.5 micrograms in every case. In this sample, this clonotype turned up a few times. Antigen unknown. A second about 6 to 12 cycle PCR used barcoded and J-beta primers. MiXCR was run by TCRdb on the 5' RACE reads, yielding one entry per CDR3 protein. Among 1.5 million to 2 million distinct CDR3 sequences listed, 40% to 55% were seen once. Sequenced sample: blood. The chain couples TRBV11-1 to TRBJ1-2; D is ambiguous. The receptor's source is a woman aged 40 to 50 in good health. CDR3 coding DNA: TGTGCCAGCAGCTTATACGGGGATGCTAACTATGGCTACACCTTC. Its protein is CASSLYGDANYGYTF.